The entry below describes one T cell receptor beta chain. The target antigen is unknown. The source of the sample is a study of cytomegalovirus exposure and HLA in healthy donors. Both 60 Vbeta primers and 13 Jbeta primers went into the PCR. The repertoire was sequenced with immunoSEQ multiplex PCR; TCRdb's copy has only in-frame clones and lacks some. The sample yields roughly 140,000 clones, about 82% seen once. With 4 bases removed from V and 3 bases from J, the gap between germline ends came to 9 bases. The germline CDR1 and CDR2 sequences are MNHEY and SMNVEV (reference sequence). There are 14 residues in the CDR3. Study findings and constraints: Later analysis associated a missense DCLRE1C variant with TCR beta V- and J-gene trimming.

Those who donated were healthy bone marrow donors. The rearrangement links TRBV27 to TRBJ2-2; D is perhaps TRBD1 (6 bases). Sequencing was carried out using PBMCs. This receptor was obtained from a male donor in good health and CMV-seronegative. The DNA for the CDR3 is TGTGCCAGCAGTTCGAGACAGGACACCGGGGAGCTGTTTTTT. This sequence encodes CASSSRQDTGELFF.